This T cell receptor beta chain was documented in a study of technical replicates of blood from several donors. Germline CDR1 is SGHDN and CDR2 is FVKESK. This CDR3 contains 17 residues. Trimming left V 3 bases short and J 4 bases short, with 18 bases between. Clones were sequenced by immunoSEQ multiplex PCR, and TCRdb holds only the in-frame ones, with some missing. The sample records tens of thousands of clones, approximately 86% being singletons. The chain couples TRBV14 to TRBJ1-4, with D unclear. This sequence originates from a human donor in good health. Some clones in this sample may be carry-over from other donors' samples. The sequenced sample consisted of PBMCs. As DNA, the CDR3 is TGTGCCAGCAGCCACGTCATGCTTGGGCGAGATAATGAAAAACTGTTTTTT. Its translation: CASSHVMLGRDNEKLFF.